This TCR beta chain was retrieved from a study of beta chain features in type 1 diabetes (dated by TCRdb to 2017 to 2018). Some background on the complete study: Mean age, gender distribution, total cell number and subset yield were not different between patients and healthy donors. The study compared TCRB repertoires of sorted circulating CD4+ T cell subsets between recently diagnosed type 1 diabetes patients and matched healthy donors. A total of about 110,000,000 sorted cells were examined across all samples, and a strong correlation was observed between cell number per subset and RNA yield. Regulatory and stem cell-like memory subsets were obtained from only 8 patients and about eight healthy donors, while naive and central memory subsets were obtained from all 30 or so donors. General study outcomes and caveats: Sequencing cDNA rather than genomic DNA could over-represent highly expressing activated cells, although activation and CD3 levels did not differ between groups. Fewer insertions and more nucleotide deletions at VDJ recombination sites were observed in patients with type 1 diabetes, implying thymic rearrangement abnormalities. Shorter templates might be favored by PCR, yet because patient and control samples were amplified and corrected together, any such skew would affect both groups equally. In all four CD4+ subsets, TCRB CDR3 length was moderately but significantly shorter in type 1 diabetes patients. Because small numbers of individuals were included in the HLA sub-analyses, any influence of HLA type on TCRB rearrangement was left unresolved. Naive, central memory and regulatory TCRB repertoires appeared more similar among patients than among healthy donors.

With respect to this clone: Its antigen target is currently unknown. Within one base of it there is no much larger clone, and no base qualities were kept.

Each donor gave one peripheral blood draw, approximately 100 mL on average, collected into heparinised tubes. Naive, central memory, regulatory and stem cell-like memory CD4+ T cells were sorted on a BD FACSAria II using a panel including CD45RO, CCR7, CD25, CD127, CD95 and CD27. Every sorted population had a purity above 95%. PBMCs were separated immediately by Lymphoprep density gradient centrifugation and were stained directly, without being cultured. So that batch effects would be minimized, each experiment stained and sorted samples in pairs, pairing one healthy donor with one patient. The entire isolated RNA was reverse transcribed using the High Capacity cDNA Reverse Transcription Kit, and thus expressed TCRB transcripts were sequenced. Deep immunoSEQ sequencing was performed on naive, central memory and regulatory T cell samples, with an average of roughly 4 million total reads per sample. Sorted cells were lysed in RLT buffer, and RNA was extracted using DNase-treated RNeasy Micro or Mini kits according to cell number. To prevent cross-contamination, every cell subset was processed on its own, while patient and healthy donor samples were processed together. The immunoSEQ multiplex PCR was used to amplify TCRB sequences from cDNA, generating 87-bp fragments that spanned the CDR3 region. Sequencing of the amplicons was performed on the Illumina HiSeq platform. The published analysis was carried out like this. PCR bias was corrected computationally using synthetic template baselines, and reads within Hamming distance 2 were collapsed, with unmergeable singletons discarded. Reads were aligned to IMGT to assign V, D and J genes, CDR3 length, and insertions or deletions at six rearrangement sites. Within each subset, clonotype counts were normalized to the number of sorted cells before true diversity and Gini coefficients were calculated with the tcR R package. Repertoire sharing was quantified using the overlap coefficient calculated on TCRB nucleotide sequences. Out-of-frame TCRB sequences from naive cells were analyzed to stand in for the pre-selection repertoire. TCRdb obtained this table from immuneACCESS and retained in-frame rearrangements with V and J assigned. These tables miss some clones; where compared with another copy, unresolved V genes account for less than half of the shortfall, and the remainder is unexplained. D and trimming come from the DNA, and the V and J calls and clone size come from that table. The sample contains 350,000 to 450,000 clones, approximately 16% of them found a single time. Of the sample, around 0.02% is held by the ten largest clones.

Relative to germline, V is missing 4 bases and J is missing 3 bases, with 9 bases of the junction outside any gene match. Including cysteine and phenylalanine, the CDR3 has 16 amino acids. Left in the record is the CDR3 DNA by itself, 48 bases read in frame from the first base. CDR1 is given as LNHDA and CDR2 as SQIVND, both from the germline V gene (reference sequence). The sequence was obtained from a woman under 30 in good health. This sequence uses TRBV19 and TRBJ2-3, and TRBD1 aligns with 8 junction nucleotides. Input material: naive CD4+ T cells from blood. The intended sense of this specimen's cell subset or site label: true naive CD4+ T cells. CDR3 region: CASSRRTGRATDTQYF. The nucleotides read TGTGCCAGTAGTAGGAGGACAGGGCGGGCGACAGATACGCAGTATTTT.